This T cell receptor (beta chain) appears in the sequencing data of a study of shared clonotypes between healthy human individuals. At a deep level, the assay was run. TCRdb keeps only in-frame clones here, not all; method: immunoSEQ multiplex PCR. This sample yields approximately 2,200,000 clones, of which approximately 94% are seen a single time; about 1.8% belongs to the top ten. Notes on the study in general: Clonotype sharing among donors was expected to depend on sequencing depth.

The naive CD8 subset, CD45RO-negative cells positively selected for CCR7, excluded terminally differentiated effector memory CD45RA+ cells. Germline CDR1 is MNHEY and CDR2 is SMNVEV (reference sequence). The V and J ends lost 1 base and 3 bases, in that order; junction bases with no gene match: 12. The CDR3 has 18 residues. For this clone: The antigen is unknown.

This chain uses TRBV27 with TRBJ2-7, with 10 positions matching TRBD2. Sample: naive CD8+ T cells from PBMCs. The clonotype originates from a man aged 18 to 35 in good health. Some clones in this sample may be carry-over from other donors' samples. CDR3 loop: CASSLYVPSSGSYYEQYF. The CDR3 DNA follows: TGTGCCAGCAGTTTATACGTCCCCTCTAGCGGGAGTTACTACGAGCAGTACTTC.